The 9 T cell receptor beta chains reported below all come from one sample, sequenced in a study of T cell responses to AZD1222 COVID-19 vaccine. Assay used: immunoSEQ multiplex PCR; TCRdb lists only in-frame clones, some missing. The sample consists of about 140,000 clones, about 90% of them appearing once. Sequencing was performed on peripheral blood, taken on day 0 of AZD1222 vaccination. The receptors were gathered from an adult in good health.

There are a few counts of this clone. This chain joins TRBV30 and TRBJ1-2, with 7 bases that match TRBD1. Germline CDR1 GTSNPN, CDR2 SVGIG (reference sequence). After removal of 3 bases from V and 1 base from J, the junction contained 11 bases not matched to a gene. This CDR3 contains 16 residues. CDR3 amino acids: CAWRATGARGNYGYTF. Written as DNA, the CDR3 is TGTGCCTGGAGAGCCACAGGGGCGCGGGGTAACTATGGCTACACCTTC.

The chain links TRBV5-4 to TRBJ2-7; TRBD1 aligns across 7 bases. This CDR3 has 16 amino acids. The junction had 6 bases not matched to a gene; V was cut back by 0 bases and J by 0 bases. CDR1 and CDR2 from the germline V gene are SGHNT and YYREEE (reference sequence). In DNA form, the CDR3 reads TGTGCCAGCAGCTTGGAAACGGACAGGAGCTCCTACGAGCAGTACTTC. As protein: CASSLETDRSSYEQYF.

The V and J genes are TRBV3-1 (or the pseudogene TRBV3-2) and TRBJ2-2; D assignment may be TRBD1 or TRBD2 (5 bases each). The CDR3 extends over 15 amino acids. Germline V gives CDR1 LGHDT, CDR2 YNNKEL (reference sequence). Trimming removed 7 bases at V and 8 bases at J, with 20 bases between. The CDR3 bases are TGTGCCAGCACCCAGACAGAGGGGCCCGCGGGGGAGCTGTTTTTT. Its protein is CASTQTEGPAGELFF.

The chain uses TRBV27 and TRBJ1-6, with D possibly TRBD1 on 6 matching bases. Germline values: CDR1 MNHEY, CDR2 SMNVEV (reference sequence). CDR3 length: 16 amino acids. Deletions cut 6 bases from V and 7 bases from J, with 19 bases between. In DNA, the CDR3 is TGTGCCAGCAGCCCTCTCCGGGGGCCCCTGAATTCACCCCTCCACTTT. It specifies CASSPLRGPLNSPLHF.

This chain uses TRBV10-3 with TRBJ2-6, with no clear D. The CDR3 sequence is 13 residues long. V lost 3 bases and J 4 bases, leaving 4 bases between the germline ends. Germline loops: CDR1 ENHRY, CDR2 SYGVKD. The CDR3 DNA sequence: TGTGCCATCAGTGACTTCGGGGCCAACGTCCTGACTTTC. Protein: CAISDFGANVLTF.

This chain links TRBV28 with TRBJ2-1, with 7 bases that match TRBD1. The CDR3 loop spans 16 amino acids. V shed 3 bases, J shed 8 bases, and the junction held 13 bases outside the gene matches. Germline CDR1 and CDR2: MDHEN and SYDVKM. CDR3 loop: CASSFLRQGRGYEQFF. The CDR3 DNA follows: TGTGCCAGCAGTTTCCTACGACAGGGAAGGGGATATGAGCAGTTCTTC.

DNA of the CDR3: TGTGCCAGCAACTTAGCGGGAGGGCCGAACACCGGGGAGCTGTTTTTT. Translating gives CASNLAGGPNTGELFF. This chain links TRBV19 with TRBJ2-2, with TRBD2 identical over 11 bases. V lost 9 bases and J lost 0; bases outside the gene matches: 6. Germline CDR1 reads LNHDA; CDR2 reads SQIVND (reference sequence). This CDR3 has 16 amino acids.

This chain uses TRBV9 with TRBJ1-3; D uncertain. CDR1 is SGDLS and CDR2 is YYNGEE in the germline V gene. CDR3 length equals 12 residues. Trimming cost V 4 bases and J 4 bases, with 6 bases left between them. The CDR3 nucleotides read TGTGCCAGCAGCCCCTGGGGAAACACCATATATTTT. This encodes CASSPWGNTIYF.

The chain combines TRBV2 with TRBJ2-3; the match to TRBD2 covers 9 bases. The CDR3 loop spans 16 amino acids. Germline trimming cut 4 bases from V and 2 bases from J; bases unmatched to any gene: 7. The germline CDR1 and CDR2 sequences are SNHLY and FYNNEI. Written as DNA, the CDR3 is TGTGCCAGCAGTGTTGGGACTAGCAGAAACACAGATACGCAGTATTTT. This translates into CASSVGTSRNTDTQYF. The variable domain in full, with the rest retrieved from reference TRBV2 and TRBJ2-3, is EPEVTQTPSHQVTQMGQEVILRCVPISNHLYFYWYRQILGQKVEFLVSFYNNEISEKSEIFDDQFSVERPDGSNFTLKIRSTKLEDSAMYFCASSVGTSRNTDTQYFGPGTRLTVL.